This T cell receptor beta chain is from a study of T-cell memory formation after mild COVID-19. One entry per CDR3 protein, called by TCRdb with MiXCR from the 5' RACE reads. The sample shows some 150,000 distinct CDR3 sequences, 15% to 20% of them seen only once. V was shortened by 2 bases and J by 8 bases, with 12 bases between the two germline ends. Germline assignment: CDR1 SGHTA and CDR2 FQGNSA. The CDR3 consists of 13 residues. Notes on the study in general: Certain responding clones were present in pre-infection memory, suggesting participation of cross-reactive memory.

Points on this clonotype: What it binds is unknown.

Input material: PBMCs or a T cell subset sorted from them (not recorded which). The chain uses TRBV7-2 and TRBJ1-2, with D possibly being TRBD1 (6 bases). The receptor was derived from an adult woman who had mild COVID-19 (a few samples of this study predate the infection). Cell type and time point are not known. The CDR3 coding sequence is TGTGCCAGCAGCTTACCGGGGGCTAGGGGCTACACCTTC. Protein: CASSLPGARGYTF.